The source of this T cell receptor (beta chain) is a study of post-analysis software for immune sequencing data. Turning to the study itself: Relapsing-remitting, secondary progressive and progressive-relapsing forms made up the multiple sclerosis disease courses.

This CDR3 contains 13 residues. The germline gives CDR1 SEHNR, CDR2 FQNEAQ (reference sequence). The V end lost 3 bases, the J end lost 4 bases, and 9 bases lay between the germline ends. About this clonotype itself: Antigen specificity is unknown.

Unique molecular identifiers were built into the TCR beta cDNA libraries. Input populations of 1 to 10 million T cells gave rise to some 500,000 cDNA molecules. Each CDR3 protein is one row after TCRdb ran MiXCR on the PCR reads. The data show about 560,000 distinct CDR3 sequences, 44% seen once. General observations from the study: Comparison of patients with controls showed five TRBV segments more frequent in patients, TRBV5-6, TRBV5-1 and TRBV20-1 among them.

The specimen was blood. This TCR was sampled from a girl aged 5 to 17 with multiple sclerosis. The chain is built from TRBV7-9 and TRBJ1-1, with a tentative D call TRBD1 (6 bases). The CDR3 reads CASSLSGVTEAFF. Here the CDR3 DNA reads TGTGCCAGCAGCTTGTCAGGGGTCACTGAAGCTTTCTTT.